This TCR beta chain was profiled in a study of patients and donors after allogeneic stem cell transplantation. The germline V and J ends were trimmed by 4 bases and 2 bases, with 24 bases remaining between them. This CDR3 has 18 amino acids. Germline V gene data show CDR1 as MNHEY and CDR2 as SVGEGT. MiXCR, run by TCRdb on the RT-PCR reads, gives a single entry per CDR3 protein. Among about a million distinct CDR3 sequences, about a sixth were seen once, and the ten largest hold around 6%. The TCR originated in a human donor who was either an allogeneic HSCT recipient or a stem cell or donor lymphocyte infusion donor (not recorded which). It is not recorded whose cells these are; they may come from a transplant donor. The chain joins TRBV6-2 or TRBV6-3 to TRBJ2-7, with D tentatively TRBD1 or TRBD2 (6 bases each). Sequenced: blood, either unsorted or a sorted T cell fraction (not recorded which). This chain's CDR3 is CASSFPFPEPGATYEQYF. The CDR3 bases are TGTGCCAGCAGTTTCCCCTTCCCCGAGCCGGGGGCCACCTACGAGCAGTACTTC.